The source of this TCR beta chain is a study of T cells after yellow fever vaccination. For the study at large: With SMART-Seq v4 Ultra Low Input, the fractions containing low cell numbers were prepared.

The study's findings and limits: Clonotypes found in both CD4 and CD8 compartments made up a small share. Though weaker, the secondary response peaked faster, on day 5 versus 15. There was a possibility that FACS-sorted repertoires contained abundant clonotypes contaminating from the bulk population.

The V gene lost 3 bases and the J gene lost 5 bases, with 22 bases spanning the gap. Germline assignment: CDR1 LGHNA and CDR2 YSLEER. The CDR3 length is 17 residues. This clonotype was observed a few times. Its antigen is undetermined. TCRdb passed the 5' RACE reads through MiXCR, listing each CDR3 protein once. The repertoire has roughly 330,000 distinct CDR3 sequences, approximately 4% of them found once; the top ten carry less than 25%. The material was PBMCs, obtained 5 days after the yellow fever booster vaccination. This receptor was taken from a man aged 18 to 30 who received the YFV17D yellow fever vaccine. The chain is built from TRBV4-3 and TRBJ1-2; perhaps TRBD1 as D (5 bases). The CDR3 reads CASSQPAAAGRDYGYTF. DNA of the CDR3: TGCGCCAGCAGCCAGCCGGCCGCGGCAGGGAGGGATTATGGCTACACCTTC.